This entry lists 22 T cell receptor beta chains sequenced from one sample in a study of yellow fever vaccine responses in identical twins listed by TCRdb under 2018. Library construction relied on RT-PCR. Sequenced using an Illumina HiSeq 2500. The public reads were reprocessed in TCRdb via fastp at Q25 and MiXCR, keeping in-frame beta chains. Rows with one shared CDR3 protein collapse into an entry with the most common genes and DNA. This sample has around 5,800 distinct CDR3 sequences in its table, and about 76% of those were observed once. About 2.8% of the sample is taken by the ten largest. The sequences come from T cells from blood (PBMCs), unsorted or a sorted subset (not recorded which), collected before or after yellow fever vaccination (not recorded which). The receptors were sampled from a woman younger than 35 who received the yellow fever vaccine. Donor details come from another sample of the same person, matched by shared clones.

This clonotype occurred a few times. The chain joins TRBV20-1 to TRBJ2-1; D might be TRBD1 (6 bases). The CDR3 contains 14 residues. With 5 bases removed from V and 2 bases from J, the gap between germline ends came to 13 bases. The V gene's germline CDR1 is DFQATT and CDR2 SNEGSKA (reference sequence). The CDR3 region has the DNA TGCAGTGCTCCTGAACAGGGCCCCTACAATGAGCAGTTCTTC. Its translation: CSAPEQGPYNEQFF.

The rearrangement uses TRBV11-3 and TRBJ2-2; 7 nucleotides line up with TRBD2. CDR3 size: 14 residues. The V gene's germline CDR1 is SGHNT and CDR2 YENEEA. Trimming removed 5 bases from V and 6 bases from J; junction bases left unmatched: 6. The CDR3 loop reads CASSEEGGAGELFF. Written as DNA, the CDR3 is TGTGCCAGCAGCGAGGAGGGAGGGGCCGGGGAGCTGTTTTTT. Combining the CDR3 with reference TRBV11-3 and TRBJ2-2 gives the whole variable domain EAGVVQSPRYKIIEKKQPVAFWCNPISGHNTLYWYLQNLGQGPELLIRYENEEAVDDSQLPKDRFSAERLKGVDSTLKIQPAELGDSAVYLCASSEEGGAGELFFGEGSRLTVL.

This rearrangement joins TRBV29-1 to TRBJ2-5; D may be TRBD2 (6 bases). Between the trimmed V and J ends, which lost 6 bases and 5 bases, there was a span of 22 bases. Germline CDR1 SQVTM, CDR2 ANQGSEA. The CDR3 length is 15 residues. The CDR3 nucleotides are TGCAGCGTGGGAGAGGTGCGGGGCCCTTCGGAGACCCAGTACTTC. Encoded protein: CSVGEVRGPSETQYF.

The chain carries TRBV20-1 and TRBJ1-1, with TRBD1 as a possible D gene (6 bases). Deletions cut 1 base from V and 4 bases from J, with 10 bases between. The CDR3 runs to 13 residues. The germline V gene encodes CDR1 DFQATT and CDR2 SNEGSKA (reference sequence). The CDR3 loop reads CSARAGAVTEAFF. As DNA, the CDR3 is TGCAGTGCTAGAGCGGGGGCAGTCACTGAAGCTTTCTTT.

The chain couples TRBV5-1 to TRBJ2-1, with TRBD2 matching 8 bases. The J segment lost 5 bases and the V segment lost 6 bases, leaving 4 bases of the junction unmatched. The CDR3 is 13 residues long. CDR1 and CDR2 (germline): SGHRS, YFSETQ. The chain's CDR3 is CASTAGGHNEQFF. DNA for the CDR3: TGCGCCAGCACCGCGGGGGGACACAATGAGCAGTTCTTC.

This chain links TRBV2 with TRBJ2-7; the match to TRBD1 covers 8 bases. CDR1 is SNHLY and CDR2 is FYNNEI in the germline V gene. The CDR3 loop spans 13 amino acids. Trimming at V came to 8 bases and at J to 3 bases, leaving 6 bases not matched to a gene. The CDR3 spells CASQVTGDYEQYF. The CDR3 DNA sequence: TGTGCCAGCCAAGTGACAGGGGACTACGAGCAGTACTTC.

The V gene is TRBV18, the J gene TRBJ1-3; D is ambiguous. The CDR3 extends over 16 amino acids. V was clipped by 3 bases and J by 0 bases, with 12 bases between them. CDR1 and CDR2 (germline): KGHSH, LQKENI. This CDR3 is CASSPNGGISGNTIYF. The CDR3 bases are TGTGCCAGCTCACCTAACGGAGGAATCTCTGGAAACACCATATATTTT.

The rearrangement links TRBV11-3 to TRBJ1-2, with D possibly being TRBD1 (5 bases). Germline CDR1 reads SGHNT; CDR2 reads YENEEA. With 1 base removed from V and 5 bases from J, the gap between germline ends came to 14 bases. CDR3 length: 15 residues. The CDR3 here is CASSLGGQGSYGYTF. The CDR3 nucleotides read TGTGCCAGCAGCTTAGGGGGCCAGGGATCTTATGGCTACACCTTC. The full variable domain, completed using reference TRBV11-3 and TRBJ1-2, is EAGVVQSPRYKIIEKKQPVAFWCNPISGHNTLYWYLQNLGQGPELLIRYENEEAVDDSQLPKDRFSAERLKGVDSTLKIQPAELGDSAVYLCASSLGGQGSYGYTFGSGTRLTVV.

The chain uses TRBV20-1 and TRBJ2-1, with 14 bases aligning to TRBD2. Trimming removed 6 bases from V and 8 bases from J; junction bases left unmatched: 3. Germline lookup yields CDR1 DFQATT and CDR2 SNEGSKA (reference sequence). This CDR3 has 13 residues. CDR3 amino acids: CSAGTSGSHEQFF. The CDR3 bases are TGCAGTGCCGGGACTAGCGGGAGCCATGAGCAGTTCTTC.

The rearrangement joins TRBV2 to TRBJ2-3; 7 bases fit TRBD2. CDR1 is SNHLY and CDR2 is FYNNEI in the germline V gene. This CDR3 has 13 residues. V shed 7 bases and J 4 bases; nucleotides not matched to a gene: 5. The chain's CDR3 is CASTREWADTQYF. CDR3 bases: TGTGCCAGCACGCGGGAGTGGGCAGATACGCAGTATTTT.

The rearrangement links TRBV20-1 to TRBJ2-1; TRBD1 or TRBD2 may be the D gene (5 bases each). Between the trimmed V and J ends, which lost 6 bases and 11 bases, there was a span of 14 bases. Germline V gene sequence: CDR1 DFQATT, CDR2 SNEGSKA (reference sequence). The CDR3 runs to 11 residues. CDR3 in DNA: TGCAGTGCAATTACCGGGACCCAGCAGTTCTTC. It is translated as CSAITGTQQFF.

This clonotype came up a few times. The chain is built from TRBV4-1 and TRBJ1-1, with D hard to call. With 2 bases removed from V and 4 bases from J, the gap between germline ends came to 14 bases. This CDR3 region has 15 residues. Germline CDR1 MGHRA, CDR2 YSYEKL. CDR3 DNA: TGCGCCAGCAGCCAAACGAGGTTCGGCGGCACTGAAGCTTTCTTT. It codes for CASSQTRFGGTEAFF.

The chain has TRBV5-4 and TRBJ1-1; D not certain. Trimming pared 0 bases from V and 5 bases from J, leaving 14 bases between. Germline values: CDR1 SGHNT, CDR2 YYREEE (reference sequence). This CDR3 region has 15 residues. CDR3 loop: CASSLGDLGRTEAFF. CDR3 bases: TGTGCCAGCAGCTTGGGCGACCTGGGAAGAACTGAAGCTTTCTTT.

V usage is TRBV15 and J usage is TRBJ2-2; D gene unclear. Per germline, CDR1 LNHNV and CDR2 YYDKDF (reference sequence). Trimming took 0 bases from V and 4 from J, leaving 6 bases between them. There are 14 residues in the CDR3. The CDR3 here is CATSRDRLTGELFF. The CDR3 nucleotides are TGTGCCACCAGCAGAGATAGGCTCACCGGGGAGCTGTTTTTT.

The rearrangement joins TRBV11-1 to TRBJ1-1, with D maybe TRBD1 (5 bases). Germline CDR1 reads SGHAT; CDR2 reads FQDESV (reference sequence). Trimming shortened V by 5 bases and J by 0 bases, and 13 bases separated the two germline ends. The CDR3 sequence is 15 residues long. CDR3 DNA: TGTGCCAGCAGCCCTAGACAGAGTATGAACACTGAAGCTTTCTTT. Translating gives CASSPRQSMNTEAFF.

This chain joins TRBV12-3 or TRBV12-4 and TRBJ1-2, with D unclear. The CDR3 totals 9 residues. V lost 10 bases, J lost 3 bases, and 3 bases lay in between. The CDR3, as DNA: TGTGCCACAGACTATGGCTACACCTTC. Amino acids: CATDYGYTF.

J is TRBJ2-5 and V is TRBV2; D remains unclear. Germline V lookup: CDR1 SNHLY, CDR2 FYNNEI. The V gene lost 3 bases and the J gene lost 4 bases, with 12 bases spanning the gap. The CDR3 is made up of 14 amino acids. The CDR3 spells CASSDWSSRETQYF. DNA of the CDR3: TGTGCCAGCAGTGATTGGTCCTCACGAGAGACCCAGTACTTC.

V is TRBV19 and J is TRBJ2-7; TRBD2 aligns across 9 bases. Germline V CDR1 and CDR2: LNHDA, SQIVND (reference sequence). The J segment lost 2 bases and the V segment lost 3 bases, leaving 5 bases of the junction unmatched. The CDR3 spans 15 residues. CDR3: CASSMSLAGTYEQYF. DNA of the CDR3: TGTGCCAGTAGTATGTCCCTAGCGGGGACCTACGAGCAGTACTTC.

The chain joins TRBV11-3 to TRBJ2-7; 9 positions match TRBD2. The CDR3 runs 16 residues. Losses at the gene ends were 1 base for V and 2 bases for J; bases not matched to a gene: 6. Per germline, CDR1 SGHNT and CDR2 YENEEA. This CDR3 reads CASSLVTGTSTYEQYF. The CDR3 DNA is TGTGCCAGCAGCTTAGTTACAGGGACTAGCACCTACGAGCAGTACTTC. The entire variable domain, with the rest obtained from reference TRBV11-3 and TRBJ2-7, is as follows: EAGVVQSPRYKIIEKKQPVAFWCNPISGHNTLYWYLQNLGQGPELLIRYENEEAVDDSQLPKDRFSAERLKGVDSTLKIQPAELGDSAVYLCASSLVTGTSTYEQYFGPGTRLTVT.

V and J are TRBV29-1 and TRBJ2-1; tentatively, D is TRBD2 (5 bases). This CDR3 is built from 14 residues. Germline CDR1 SQVTM, CDR2 ANQGSEA. V lost 4 bases to trimming and J lost 1 base, with 11 bases between them. The CDR3 is CSVGTPDSYNEQFF. The CDR3 bases are TGCAGCGTTGGGACTCCTGATTCCTACAATGAGCAGTTCTTC.

The chain has TRBV27 and TRBJ1-5; no firm D call. Germline CDR1 reads MNHEY; CDR2 reads SMNVEV (reference sequence). This CDR3 is built from 13 residues. With 3 bases removed from V and 2 bases from J, the gap between germline ends came to 5 bases. CDR3 nucleotides: TGTGCCAGCAGTTTTCGCGGCAATCAGCCCCAGCATTTT. Translating it yields CASSFRGNQPQHF.

The chain links TRBV2 to TRBJ2-1; a possible D gene is TRBD1 (6 bases). This CDR3 comprises 16 residues. Between the trimmed V and J ends, which lost 2 bases and 6 bases, there was a span of 17 bases. The germline CDR1 and CDR2 sequences are SNHLY and FYNNEI. CDR3 sequence reads: CASSERGQGIPNEQFF. The CDR3 DNA is TGTGCCAGCAGTGAAAGGGGCCAGGGGATCCCCAATGAGCAGTTCTTC.